This is a list of T cell receptor beta chains from one sample in a study of blood T cell repertoires in COVID-19. Generated by immunoSEQ multiplex PCR, the TCRdb table keeps only in-frame clones and is missing some. The sample has 65,000 to 95,000 clones, 70% to 75% seen once. The sample was peripheral blood. The receptors stem from a man in his forties or fifties with active or convalescent COVID-19. Both conserved end residues are part of each CDR3. A D gene is named only where the DNA matches it firmly. Clone size appears in some rows only: once, few, many, or a class for an expanded clone.

V,size,D,J,CDR3,DNA
TRBV29-1,-,-,TRBJ2-2,CSVEGAGVFSGELFF,TGCAGCGTTGAAGGGGCAGGGGTGTTTTCTGGGGAGCTGTTTTTT
TRBV7-2,once,-,TRBJ2-7,CASSSSSYEQYF,TGTGCCAGCAGCTCCAGCTCCTACGAGCAGTACTTC
TRBV9,-,TRBD1,TRBJ2-7,CASSVAQGVGHDEQYF,TGTGCCAGCAGCGTAGCTCAGGGGGTAGGCCACGACGAGCAGTACTTC
TRBV2,-,-,TRBJ1-2,CASSVQLTGGYTF,TGTGCCAGCAGTGTACAATTGACGGGTGGCTACACCTTC
TRBV30,-,-,TRBJ2-1,CAWLRGRSGNEQFF,TGTGCCTGGCTCAGGGGCCGATCGGGCAATGAGCAGTTCTTC
TRBV19,-,TRBD1,TRBJ1-2,CASSPGTGGGYGYTF,TGTGCCAGTAGTCCCGGGACAGGGGGAGGCTATGGCTACACCTTC
TRBV4-3,few,TRBD2,TRBJ2-2,CASSWGGGGNTGELFF,TGCGCCAGCAGCTGGGGCGGGGGAGGGAACACCGGGGAGCTGTTTTTT
TRBV5-6,-,TRBD2,TRBJ2-3,CASSSGLAGGPRTDTQYF,TGTGCCAGCAGCTCCGGACTAGCGGGGGGACCCCGCACAGATACGCAGTATTTT
TRBV7-6,-,-,TRBJ1-3,CASSPTSLTGSGNTIYF,TGTGCCAGCAGCCCGACCTCCTTGACAGGCTCTGGAAACACCATATATTTT
TRBV16,-,-,TRBJ2-6,CASSQWGSGANVLTF,TGTGCCAGCAGCCAATGGGGCTCCGGGGCCAACGTCCTGACTTTC
TRBV18,-,TRBD1,TRBJ1-3,CASSPDRGLGNTIYF,TGTGCCAGCTCACCCGACAGGGGGCTCGGAAACACCATATATTTT
TRBV5-6,-,TRBD2,TRBJ2-1,CASSRGLAGYNEQFF,TGTGCCAGCAGCAGGGGACTAGCGGGGTACAATGAGCAGTTCTTC
TRBV5-4,once,TRBD2,TRBJ2-5,CASSPPGLAGPQETQYF,TGTGCCAGCAGCCCCCCCGGGCTAGCGGGACCGCAAGAGACCCAGTACTTC
TRBV6-2/TRBV6-3,few,-,TRBJ1-5,CASSYRALTGYSNQPQHF,TGTGCCAGCAGTTACCGGGCTCTAACAGGTTATAGCAATCAGCCCCAGCATTTT
TRBV5-4,-,TRBD2,TRBJ2-5,CASSLGGGTQYF,TGTGCCAGCAGCCTTGGGGGGGGGACCCAGTACTTC
TRBV3-1/TRBV3-2,once,TRBD2,TRBJ2-3,CASSQAAGGADTQYF,TGTGCCAGCAGCCAAGCAGCGGGGGGCGCAGATACGCAGTATTTT
TRBV6-5,-,-,TRBJ1-2,CASSRGSGYGYTF,TGTGCCAGCAGTAGAGGTTCTGGGTATGGCTACACCTTC
TRBV7-3,few,-,TRBJ2-2,CASSPTGSDTGELFF,TGTGCCAGCAGCCCCACAGGGTCGGACACCGGGGAGCTGTTTTTT
TRBV6-5,-,TRBD2,TRBJ2-6,CASRMSGTGANVLTF,TGTGCCAGCAGAATGAGCGGGACTGGGGCCAACGTCCTGACTTTC
TRBV3-1/TRBV3-2,-,TRBD2,TRBJ2-5,CASRQPGLVWETQYF,TGTGCCAGCAGACAACCGGGACTAGTTTGGGAGACCCAGTACTTC
TRBV2,many,TRBD1,TRBJ1-2,CASSGTGVTNYGYTF,TGTGCCAGCAGCGGGACAGGGGTTACTAACTATGGCTACACCTTC
TRBV7-2,-,-,TRBJ2-3,CASSLSSSTDTQYF,TGTGCCAGCAGCTTAAGTAGCAGCACAGATACGCAGTATTTT
TRBV11-3,-,-,TRBJ2-1,CASSLGGGGNNEQFF,TGTGCCAGCAGCTTGGGTGGGGGAGGTAACAATGAGCAGTTCTTC
TRBV5-6,-,-,TRBJ1-2,CASSLEGWGVGYTF,TGTGCCAGCAGCCTTGAAGGTTGGGGGGTAGGCTACACCTTC
TRBV5-6,-,TRBD1,TRBJ2-7,CASSPKGQGDEQYF,TGTGCCAGCAGCCCAAAAGGACAGGGTGACGAGCAGTACTTC
TRBV12-5,few,TRBD2,TRBJ2-5,CASGLGTSGGAETQYF,TGTGCTAGTGGTTTGGGAACTAGCGGCGGAGCGGAGACCCAGTACTTC
TRBV15,-,-,TRBJ2-5,CATSRGAWQETQYF,TGTGCCACCAGCAGAGGCGCGTGGCAAGAGACCCAGTACTTC
TRBV3-1/TRBV3-2,-,-,TRBJ1-5,CASSTGTNNQPQHF,TGTGCCAGCAGCACCGGGACAAACAATCAGCCCCAGCATTTT
TRBV16,-,TRBD1,TRBJ1-5,CASSRPGTGPYQPQHF,TGTGCCAGCAGCCGGCCCGGGACAGGGCCCTATCAGCCCCAGCATTTT
TRBV5-4,once,-,TRBJ1-1,CASSLARGTVNTEAFF,TGTGCCAGCAGCTTGGCCCGCGGGACGGTGAACACTGAAGCTTTCTTT
TRBV6-2/TRBV6-3,once,TRBD1,TRBJ1-2,CASSLQGSNYGYTF,TGTGCCAGCAGCCTACAGGGGAGTAACTATGGCTACACCTTC
TRBV6-2/TRBV6-3,-,TRBD1,TRBJ1-2,CASSGQGANYGYTF,TGTGCCAGCAGCGGACAGGGCGCTAACTATGGCTACACCTTC
TRBV3-1/TRBV3-2,-,-,TRBJ1-3,CASSLNGQSGNTIYF,TGTGCCAGCAGCCTAAACGGACAGTCTGGAAACACCATATATTTT
TRBV7-2,-,TRBD2,TRBJ2-5,CASSVGPQWEGGETQYF,TGTGCCAGCAGCGTGGGTCCTCAGTGGGAGGGAGGAGAGACCCAGTACTTC
TRBV6-2/TRBV6-3,once,-,TRBJ1-5,CASSYSGAQHSNQPQHF,TGTGCCAGCAGTTACTCGGGGGCCCAACATAGCAATCAGCCCCAGCATTTT
TRBV5-6,-,TRBD2,TRBJ2-7,CASSLGPSGYEQYF,TGTGCCAGCAGCTTGGGGCCTAGCGGCTACGAGCAGTACTTC
TRBV19,-,-,TRBJ2-1,CASSTYSYNEQFF,TGTGCCAGTAGTACTTACAGTTACAATGAGCAGTTCTTC
TRBV6-5,-,TRBD1,TRBJ2-7,CASSTGQVEGEQYF,TGTGCCAGCAGCACGGGACAGGTCGAAGGCGAGCAGTACTTC
TRBV18,-,-,TRBJ1-1,CASSPREAGMNTEAFF,TGTGCCAGCTCACCACGGGAGGCAGGGATGAACACTGAAGCTTTCTTT
TRBV19,-,TRBD2,TRBJ2-7,CASSPLAGTQGNEQYF,TGTGCCAGTAGTCCGCTAGCGGGGACCCAAGGCAACGAGCAGTACTTC
TRBV4-1,-,TRBD1,TRBJ1-2,CASSQGRLGTGGVGYTF,TGCGCCAGCAGCCAAGGAAGGCTAGGGACAGGGGGCGTCGGCTACACCTTC
TRBV6-5,-,TRBD1,TRBJ2-7,CASSLEAGGPYEQYF,TGTGCCAGCAGCCTCGAGGCAGGGGGCCCCTACGAGCAGTACTTC
TRBV13,-,-,TRBJ2-7,CASSSINGEQYF,TGTGCCAGCAGCTCCATTAACGGCGAGCAGTACTTC
TRBV30,-,-,TRBJ1-2,CAWSPGGYGYTF,TGTGCCTGGAGTCCGGGGGGCTATGGCTACACCTTC
TRBV4-3,-,TRBD2,TRBJ2-5,CASSHSPTSGGARETQYF,TGCGCCAGCAGCCACTCCCCGACTAGCGGGGGGGCCCGGGAGACCCAGTACTTC
TRBV7-9,-,TRBD1,TRBJ1-2,CASSFQGATDYGYTF,TGTGCCAGCAGCTTCCAGGGGGCTACAGACTATGGCTACACCTTC
TRBV19,-,TRBD1,TRBJ1-1,CASWDRGGGDTEAFF,TGTGCCAGCTGGGACAGGGGGGGAGGAGACACTGAAGCTTTCTTT
TRBV3-1/TRBV3-2,-,-,TRBJ1-1,CASSRETEAFF,TGTGCCAGCAGCCGGGAGACTGAAGCTTTCTTT
TRBV15,few,TRBD2,TRBJ2-2,CATSRDLSDSGGFGTGELFF,TGTGCCACCAGCAGAGACCTTTCGGACTCGGGGGGGTTCGGCACCGGGGAGCTGTTTTTT
TRBV3-1/TRBV3-2,many,-,TRBJ1-6,CASSQEPGRASPLHF,TGTGCCAGCAGCCAAGAGCCGGGGAGGGCCTCACCCCTCCACTTT